This TCR beta chain was captured by sequencing in a study of blood T cell repertoires in COVID-19. Study-wide context: Samples representing acute and convalescent COVID-19 were sourced from the United States, Italy and Spain. In each case, the material was cDNA or gDNA derived from T cells, B-cell-depleted T cells, or PBMCs.

While infection was still active, Seattle patients were enrolled and then followed longitudinally. V was shortened by 1 base and J by 4 bases, with 6 bases between the two germline ends. This CDR3 region has 13 residues. Authors' analysis steps: The authors estimated nucleated cell counts from reference gene primer amplification. The repertoire was sequenced with immunoSEQ multiplex PCR; TCRdb's copy has only in-frame clones and lacks some. The DNA gave D and trimming, while V, J and clone size come from that table. In the table there are about 71,000 clones, roughly four fifths of which are singletons.

This sequence was found in a man aged 25-40 years with COVID-19, enrolled during active disease. Sequencing was done on a sample of peripheral blood. The chain is built from TRBV12-3 or TRBV12-4 and TRBJ2-3; possibly TRBD1 for D (5 bases). The CDR3 protein is CASSLGGPDTQYF. CDR3 nucleotides: TGTGCCAGCAGTTTAGGGGGCCCAGATACGCAGTATTTT.